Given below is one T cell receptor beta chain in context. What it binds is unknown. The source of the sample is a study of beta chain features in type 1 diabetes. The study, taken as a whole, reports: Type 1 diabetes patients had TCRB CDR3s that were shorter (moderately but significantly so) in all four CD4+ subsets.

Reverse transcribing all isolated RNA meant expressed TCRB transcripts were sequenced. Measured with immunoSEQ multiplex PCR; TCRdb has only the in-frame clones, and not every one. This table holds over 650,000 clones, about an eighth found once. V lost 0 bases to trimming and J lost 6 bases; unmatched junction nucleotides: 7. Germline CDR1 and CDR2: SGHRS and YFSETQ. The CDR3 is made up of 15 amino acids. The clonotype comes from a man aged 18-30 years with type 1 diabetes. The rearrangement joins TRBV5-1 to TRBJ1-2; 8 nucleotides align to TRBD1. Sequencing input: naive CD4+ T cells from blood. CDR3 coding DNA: TGCGCCAGCAGCTTGGAGGTGCAGGGGGCGCATGGCTACACCTTC. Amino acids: CASSLEVQGAHGYTF.